The clone carrying this T cell receptor beta chain appeared a single time. The sample belongs to a study of PD-L1 blockade in urothelial cancer. Study-wide background: Between 0 and 3 prior chemotherapy regimens had been given to patients.

Clones were read by immunoSEQ multiplex PCR, and TCRdb kept only the in-frame ones, dropping some. The table shows tens of thousands of clones, with approximately 77% occurring only once. The CDR3 consists of 15 residues. The V end lost 5 bases, the J end lost 4 bases, and 16 bases lay between the germline ends. Germline values: CDR1 LNHDA, CDR2 SQIVND (reference sequence). This chain connects TRBV19 to TRBJ2-3; D might be TRBD2 (7 bases). The TCR sequence derives from a man in his sixties or seventies with urothelial cancer. The material sequenced was PBMCs, taken around atezolizumab (anti-PD-L1) treatment. The CDR3 sequence: CASSPQGRGADTQYF. CDR3 coding DNA: TGTGCCAGTAGTCCACAGGGACGGGGGGCAGATACGCAGTATTTT.